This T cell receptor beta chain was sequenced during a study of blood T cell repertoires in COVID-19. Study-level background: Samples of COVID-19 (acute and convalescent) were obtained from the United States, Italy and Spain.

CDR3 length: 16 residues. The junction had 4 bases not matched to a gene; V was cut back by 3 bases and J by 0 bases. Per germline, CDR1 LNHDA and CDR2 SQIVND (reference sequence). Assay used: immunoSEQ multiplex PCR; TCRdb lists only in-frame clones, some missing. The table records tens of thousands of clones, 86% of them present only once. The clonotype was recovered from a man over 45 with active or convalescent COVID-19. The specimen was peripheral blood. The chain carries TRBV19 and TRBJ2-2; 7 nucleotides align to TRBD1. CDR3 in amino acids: CASSILGTANTGELFF. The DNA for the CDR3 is TGTGCCAGTAGTATCCTCGGGACAGCGAACACCGGGGAGCTGTTTTTT.